These T cell receptor beta chains were read from a single sample in a study of T cells in Graves' hyperthyroidism and ophthalmopathy. TCRdb itself ran the multiplex PCR reads through MiXCR, one entry per CDR3 protein. In the table there are around 390,000 distinct CDR3 sequences, more than 12% of which are singletons. Material: blood. These receptors came from a woman aged 30 to 39 with Graves' ophthalmopathy. The CDR3 runs from the conserved cysteine through the conserved F or W. Fields, in order: V gene, clone size, D gene, J gene, CDR3 DNA, CDR3 protein. The D gene is left open where the match is weak. Clone size is not always given. Where it is, it says once, few, many or a class for expanded clones.

>TRBV19|NA|NA|TRBJ2-2
TGTGCCAGTAGTATCCTCAGGGGAGGGAGAACACCCGGGGAGCTGTTTTTT
CASSILRGGRTPGELFF
>TRBV4-2|NA|TRBD1|TRBJ1-5
TGTGCCAGCAGCCTAGGACAGGGAGGCTACAATCAGCCCCAGCATTTT
CASSLGQGGYNQPQHF
>TRBV20-1|few|TRBD1|TRBJ1-4
TGCAGTGCTAGACATAACCACCATCAGACAGGGGGTGATGAAAAACTGTTTTTT
CSARHNHHQTGGDEKLFF
>TRBV29-1|NA|NA|TRBJ2-7
TGCAGCGTTGGTCACGGACAAGGCTACGAGCAGTACTTC
CSVGHGQGYEQYF
>TRBV12-3/TRBV12-4|many|TRBD1|TRBJ2-1
TGTGCCAGCAGGACACAGGGGTTTTCCTACAATGAGCAGTTCTTC
CASRTQGFSYNEQFF
>TRBV18|many|TRBD1|TRBJ1-6
TGTGCCAGCTCAAGGGACAGCTATAATTCACCCCTCCACTTT
CASSRDSYNSPLHF
>TRBV4-2|many|NA|TRBJ2-7
TGTGCCAGCAGCCAAGATCCCGAGGGCGTGCAGTACTTC
CASSQDPEGVQYF
>TRBV28|many|NA|TRBJ1-3
TGTGCCAGCAGTTCCAGGGGAACTGGAAACACCATATATTTT
CASSSRGTGNTIYF
>TRBV20-1|many|NA|TRBJ2-1
TGCAGTGCTAGAGATAGCCCGGGGGACTTACCAAATGAGCAGTTCTTC
CSARDSPGDLPNEQFF
>TRBV20-1|many|NA|TRBJ2-3
TGCAGTGCGGGTCTCGGGGTAGTAGCGACAGATACGCAGTATTTT
CSAGLGVVATDTQYF
>TRBV29-1|NA|NA|TRBJ1-5
TGCAGCGTTGAACCAGGGCGGAATCAGCCCCAGCATTTT
CSVEPGRNQPQHF
>TRBV11-2|many|TRBD1|TRBJ2-7
TGTGCCAGCAGTACAGGGGTCTCCTACTACGAGCAGTACTTC
CASSTGVSYYEQYF
>TRBV9|few|TRBD2|TRBJ2-1
TGTGCCAGCAGCCCCTTTCGGAGCGGGGCGAAAAATGAGCAGTTCTTC
CASSPFRSGAKNEQFF
>TRBV20-1|many|NA|TRBJ2-7
TGCAGTGCTAGAGACCCCTGGGGCCTTAGCTCCTACGAGCAGTACTTC
CSARDPWGLSSYEQYF
>TRBV20-1|many|NA|TRBJ2-5
TGCAGTGCTAGCGGGGAGTACCAAGAGACCCAGTACTTC
CSASGEYQETQYF
>TRBV2|many|NA|TRBJ2-5
TGTGCCAGCAGTGAAGCGTCGGAGGGGTTGGCCCGGGAGACCCAGTACTTC
CASSEASEGLARETQYF
>TRBV6-9|NA|TRBD2|TRBJ2-5
TGTGCCAGCAGTTATGGGCGGGGGAGACAAGAGACCCAGTACTTC
CASSYGRGRQETQYF
>TRBV2|NA|NA|TRBJ2-1
TGTGCCAGCAGTGAGGCCGCAGGGGGGAATGAGCAGTTCTTC
CASSEAAGGNEQFF
>TRBV7-9|few|TRBD1|TRBJ2-7
TGTGCCAGCAGCGGTTTAGCTAGTTCCGGGACAGGGCGTCCGGAATTAAACTACGAGCAGTACTTC
CASSGLASSGTGRPELNYEQYF
>TRBV4-1|many|TRBD2|TRBJ2-5
TGCGCCAGCAGCGCGCGACTAGCGGGCGAAGGAGAGACCCAGTACTTC
CASSARLAGEGETQYF
>TRBV2|once|NA|TRBJ1-2
TGTGCCAGCAGTGTGTCGGTTTTCGGCTACACCTTC
CASSVSVFGYTF
>TRBV4-1|many|NA|TRBJ2-1
TGCGCCAGCAGCCCAATAGCGGAACGCCCTCATGAGCAGTTCTTC
CASSPIAERPHEQFF
>TRBV19|few|NA|TRBJ1-5
TGTGCCAGTAGTACGACAAGTGATCAGCCCCAGCATTTT
CASSTTSDQPQHF
>TRBV19|few|TRBD1|TRBJ1-1
TGTGCCAGTAGTGACAGGGGCAGGAACACTGAAGCTTTCTTT
CASSDRGRNTEAFF